The following is a TCR beta chain sequence with its context. Its antigen is currently unknown. The data were taken from a study of T cell responses to AZD1222 COVID-19 vaccine. Looking at the study overall: Analyses pooled second doses at about 4 or about 12 weeks. Study findings and constraints: Mostly white British, mostly female donors; authors suggested clonal diversity may be underestimated. Breadth and depth of Spike-specific TCRs rose after two AZD1222 doses. The reported proportion of spike-specific TCRs targeting unmutated variant regions was nearly half.

Trimming stripped 0 bases from V and 2 bases from J, with 13 bases between. Germline CDR1 is MNHNS and CDR2 is SASEGT. The CDR3 consists of 17 residues. The table came from immunoSEQ multiplex PCR; TCRdb's copy has only in-frame clones and leaves some out. The sample records roughly 120,000 clones, 70% to 90% being singletons. The receptor was derived from an adult in good health. The V and J genes are TRBV6-1 and TRBJ1-4; no clear D gene. The sequenced sample was peripheral blood, obtained on day 0 of AZD1222 vaccination. CDR3 amino acids: CASSEALGRWTNEKLFF. The CDR3 DNA reads as TGTGCCAGCAGTGAAGCGCTTGGCAGGTGGACTAATGAAAAACTGTTTTTT.